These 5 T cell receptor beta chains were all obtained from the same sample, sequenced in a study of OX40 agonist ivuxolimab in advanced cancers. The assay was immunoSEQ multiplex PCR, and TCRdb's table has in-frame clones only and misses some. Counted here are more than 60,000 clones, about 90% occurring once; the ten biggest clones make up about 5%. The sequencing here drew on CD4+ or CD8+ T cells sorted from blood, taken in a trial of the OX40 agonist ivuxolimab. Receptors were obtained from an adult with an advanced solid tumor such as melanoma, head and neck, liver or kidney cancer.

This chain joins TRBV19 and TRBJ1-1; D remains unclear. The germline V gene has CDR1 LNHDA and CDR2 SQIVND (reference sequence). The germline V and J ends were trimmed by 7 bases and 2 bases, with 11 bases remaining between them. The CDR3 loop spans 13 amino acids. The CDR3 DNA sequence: TGTGCCAGTAAGGCAGATGTAAACACTGAAGCTTTCTTT. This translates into CASKADVNTEAFF.

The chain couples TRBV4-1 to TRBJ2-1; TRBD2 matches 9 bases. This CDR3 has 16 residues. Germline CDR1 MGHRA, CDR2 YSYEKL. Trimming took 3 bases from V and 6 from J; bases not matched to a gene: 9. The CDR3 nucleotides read TGCGCCAGCAGCCATATCGTCACTAGCGGGTTCAATGAGCAGTTCTTC. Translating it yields CASSHIVTSGFNEQFF.

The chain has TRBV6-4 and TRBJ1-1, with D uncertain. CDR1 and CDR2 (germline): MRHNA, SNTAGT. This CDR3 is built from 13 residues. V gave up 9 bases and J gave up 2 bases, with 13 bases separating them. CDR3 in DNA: TGTGCCAGTTCGCAGGTTTTAAACACTGAAGCTTTCTTT. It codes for CASSQVLNTEAFF.

CDR3 bases: TGTGCCAGCTCACAATCCAGAACAGGGGTCGAGCAGTACTTC. Translation gives CASSQSRTGVEQYF. The chain carries TRBV18 and TRBJ2-7, with TRBD1 matching over 7 bases. The ends lost 4 bases at V and 6 bases at J; junction bases unmatched: 9. Per germline, CDR1 KGHSH and CDR2 LQKENI. The CDR3 consists of 14 residues.

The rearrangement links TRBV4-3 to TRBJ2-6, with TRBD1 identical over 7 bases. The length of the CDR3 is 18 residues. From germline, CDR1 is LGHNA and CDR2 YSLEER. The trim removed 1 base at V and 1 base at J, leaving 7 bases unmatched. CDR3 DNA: TGCGCCAGCAGCCAAGGAACAGGGGTAGTGTCTGGGGCCAACGTCCTGACTTTC. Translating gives CASSQGTGVVSGANVLTF.